The 21 T cell receptor beta chains reported below all come from one sample, sequenced in a study of post-analysis software for immune sequencing data. Study-level points and caveats: When patients were compared with controls, five TRBV segments were more frequent, TRBV5-6, TRBV5-1 and TRBV20-1 among them.

Their antigen targets remain unknown. Presence of unique molecular identifiers characterized the TCR beta cDNA libraries. TCRdb re-called the PCR reads with MiXCR, one entry per CDR3 protein. This table has 650,000 to 850,000 distinct CDR3 sequences, about 45% appearing once. Sequencing input: blood. These receptors came from a girl aged 5-17 years with multiple sclerosis.

V usage is TRBV29-1 and J usage is TRBJ1-2; tentatively, D is TRBD1 (6 bases). This CDR3 comprises 13 residues. The V end lost 7 bases, the J end lost 0 bases, and 12 bases lay between the germline ends. Germline CDR1 reads SQVTM; CDR2 reads ANQGSEA. The CDR3 DNA is TGCAGCGCTAGGGGGGACTCTAACTATGGCTACACCTTC. It encodes CSARGDSNYGYTF.

This clonotype occurred once. This chain joins TRBV4-3 and TRBJ1-1; perhaps TRBD1 as D (5 bases). CDR3 length: 16 residues. Germline V gene lookup returns CDR1 LGHNA and CDR2 YSLEER. Trimming took 1 base from V and 0 from J, leaving 12 bases between them. In DNA form, the CDR3 reads TGCGCCAGCAGCCAAGTTGTAGGGGCCGTGAACACTGAAGCTTTCTTT. Translated: CASSQVVGAVNTEAFF.

V is TRBV29-1 and J is TRBJ2-1, with a tentative D call TRBD2 (5 bases). The germline gives CDR1 SQVTM, CDR2 ANQGSEA. The CDR3 covers 11 residues. V shed 6 bases and J shed 9 bases, with 12 bases lying between them. The CDR3 nucleotides are TGCAGCGTCAACCGAGGGAGTGAGCAGTTCTTC. Its protein product is CSVNRGSEQFF.

This clonotype was recorded a few times. The rearrangement joins TRBV6-2 or TRBV6-3 to TRBJ2-7; 9 positions match TRBD1. Germline V lookup: CDR1 MNHEY, CDR2 SVGEGT. CDR3 length: 16 amino acids. The ends lost 2 bases at V and 7 bases at J; junction bases unmatched: 12. The CDR3 nucleotides are TGTGCCAGCAGTTACGGGGGGGACAGGGTACCAGTGGAGCAGTACTTC. It encodes CASSYGGDRVPVEQYF.

The chain recombines TRBV6-5 with TRBJ2-1, with a possible D match to TRBD1 (5 bases). With 5 bases removed from V and 15 bases from J, the gap between germline ends came to 17 bases. The length of the CDR3 is 12 residues. Germline CDR1 MNHEY, CDR2 SVGAGI. The CDR3 sequence is CASSTRTQLMFF. The CDR3 DNA reads as TGTGCCAGCAGTACCCGGACACAACTCATGTTCTTC.

This clonotype was picked up a small number of times. The chain has TRBV9 and TRBJ2-7; D possibly corresponds to TRBD2 (5 bases). V was cut by 5 bases and J by 1 base, with 16 bases left in between. The CDR3 consists of 15 residues. Germline CDR1 is SGDLS and CDR2 is YYNGEE. The CDR3 coding sequence is TGTGCCAGCAGTTCGGGCCCATTAGCGTCCTACGAGCAGTACTTC. It translates to CASSSGPLASYEQYF.

The rearrangement uses TRBV5-6 and TRBJ2-4; D perhaps matches TRBD2 (6 bases). The closer fit of TRBJ2-5 to the DNA end suggests the J call may be wrong. This CDR3 is 13 amino acids long. Germline V CDR1 and CDR2: SGHDT, YYEEEE. DNA for the CDR3: TGTGCCAGCAGCTCGGGACTGGGGGAGACCCAGTACTTC. Translated: CASSSGLGETQYF.

The CDR3 sequence: CASSREPYGYTF. The CDR3 DNA reads TGTGCCAGCAGCCGAGAGCCCTATGGCTACACCTTC. The V call is TRBV14, the J call TRBJ1-2, with D unresolved. Looked up from germline, CDR1 is SGHDN and CDR2 is FVKESK. The CDR3 is 12 residues long. V lost 4 bases to trimming and J lost 4 bases, with 7 bases between them.

The genes are TRBV6-2 or TRBV6-3 and TRBJ1-2, with a possible D match to TRBD1 (5 bases). The V gene's germline CDR1 is MNHEY and CDR2 SVGEGT. Trimming shortened V by 7 bases and J by 2 bases, and 17 bases separated the two germline ends. This CDR3 region has 15 residues. The CDR3 here is CASTIWGPSNYGYTF. CDR3 in DNA: TGTGCCAGCACCATATGGGGACCTTCGAACTATGGCTACACCTTC.

The V call is TRBV7-2, the J call TRBJ2-4; a weak D match, TRBD1 (6 bases). The tail of the sequence fits TRBJ2-7 better, so the J call may be wrong. This CDR3 region has 14 residues. Germline-derived CDR1 and CDR2 are SGHTA and FQGNSA. CDR3 protein: CASSLMGARVEQYF. CDR3 DNA sequence: TGTGCCAGCAGCTTAATGGGGGCGCGGGTCGAGCAGTACTTC.

This clonotype has just a few counts. The rearrangement uses TRBV20-1 and TRBJ2-5; 8 nucleotides align to TRBD2. In germline, CDR1 is DFQATT, CDR2 SNEGSKA (reference sequence). Losses at the gene ends were 3 bases for V and 2 bases for J; bases not matched to a gene: 2. The CDR3 length is 13 residues. For the CDR3, the DNA is TGCAGTGCTAGCGGGAGGGGACAAGAGACCCAGTACTTC. Its translation: CSASGRGQETQYF.

This clonotype turned up a few times. The chain recombines TRBV15 with TRBJ2-1; D is possibly TRBD2 (5 bases). The CDR3 is 13 amino acids. V dropped 5 bases and J dropped 0 bases, with 5 bases sitting between them. From germline, CDR1 is LNHNV and CDR2 YYDKDF (reference sequence). The CDR3 loop reads CATSRGSYNEQFF. The CDR3 DNA is TGTGCCACCAGCCGGGGCTCCTACAATGAGCAGTTCTTC.

The chain joins TRBV12-3 or TRBV12-4 to TRBJ2-7; the match to TRBD2 covers 10 bases. The CDR3 length is 17 residues. The V and J ends lost 6 bases and 2 bases, in that order; junction bases with no gene match: 13. CDR3 loop: CASSPTVGLAGAYEQYF. In DNA form, the CDR3 reads TGTGCCAGCAGCCCCACCGTGGGGCTAGCGGGAGCCTACGAGCAGTACTTC.

This clonotype appeared a few times. The V gene is TRBV5-5, the J gene TRBJ2-7; possible D gene TRBD1, 5 bases. Germline-derived CDR1 and CDR2 are SGHKS and YYEKEE (reference sequence). Trimming left V 4 bases short and J 2 bases short, with 13 bases between. The CDR3 extends over 14 amino acids. CDR3 in DNA: TGTGCCAGCAGCCCCGACAGCCTAACCTACGAGCAGTACTTC. It yields the protein CASSPDSLTYEQYF. Using reference TRBV5-5 and TRBJ2-7 for the parts outside the CDR3, the full variable domain is DAGVTQSPTHLIKTRGQQVTLRCSPISGHKSVSWYQQVLGQGPQFIFQYYEKEERGRGNFPDRFSARQFPNYSSELNVNALLLGDSALYLCASSPDSLTYEQYFGPGTRLTVT.

This chain connects TRBV25-1 to TRBJ2-5; the D gene is possibly TRBD1 (5 bases). The tail of the sequence fits TRBJ2-7 better, so the J call may be wrong. In germline, CDR1 is MGHDK, CDR2 SYGVNS. The CDR3 contains 18 residues. CDR3 DNA sequence: TGTGCCAGCAGTGAATTCTTCAGTGGGCCGGACACAGACTACGAGCAGTACTTC. Its translation is CASSEFFSGPDTDYEQYF.

The V call is TRBV9, the J call TRBJ2-7, with D possibly being TRBD1 or TRBD2 (5 bases each). This CDR3 contains 14 residues. The germline gives CDR1 SGDLS, CDR2 YYNGEE. The ends were cut back, 3 bases at V and 9 bases at J, with 19 bases in the middle. The CDR3: CASSASSGTGVQYF. CDR3 nucleotides: TGTGCCAGCAGCGCCTCCTCCGGGACCGGGGTGCAGTACTTC.

This clonotype appeared a few times. The V call is TRBV28, the J call TRBJ1-5; D uncertain. The CDR3 is 13 amino acids. Between the trimmed V and J ends, which lost 6 bases and 3 bases, there was a span of 9 bases. Germline V lookup: CDR1 MDHEN, CDR2 SYDVKM. The CDR3 nucleotides read TGTGCCAGCAGCTGGACCCCCAATCAGCCCCAGCATTTT. This encodes CASSWTPNQPQHF.

The table lists this clonotype with a few counts. The chain has TRBV11-2 and TRBJ2-7, with a weak D call TRBD2 (5 bases). Trimming shortened V by 2 bases and J by 3 bases, and 14 bases separated the two germline ends. Germline CDR1 is SGHAT and CDR2 is FQNNGV. The CDR3 contains 15 residues. The CDR3 DNA reads as TGTGCCAGCAGCTTAAATCTGCGGGTAGACTACGAGCAGTACTTC. Translation gives CASSLNLRVDYEQYF.

This clonotype was recorded a few times. The gene calls are TRBV12-3 or TRBV12-4 and TRBJ2-3; possibly TRBD2 for D (6 bases). The CDR3 spans 16 residues. Trimming shortened V by 4 bases and J by 4 bases, and 18 bases separated the two germline ends. Here the CDR3 reads CASSSGLPPTADTQYF. In DNA form, the CDR3 reads TGTGCCAGCAGTTCGGGACTGCCTCCCACCGCAGATACGCAGTATTTT.

This clonotype was found a few times. V and J are TRBV20-1 and TRBJ2-3, with D uncertain. Trimming shortened V by 5 bases and J by 6 bases, and 18 bases separated the two germline ends. CDR3 size: 14 residues. Per the germline V gene, CDR1 is DFQATT and CDR2 is SNEGSKA (reference sequence). CDR3 sequence: CSAPSHDKSDTQYF. DNA of the CDR3: TGCAGTGCTCCTAGTCACGACAAGTCGGATACGCAGTATTTT.

This sequence joins TRBV24-1 and TRBJ2-3; a possible D gene is TRBD2 (5 bases). The V gene lost 4 bases and the J gene lost 6 bases, with 10 bases spanning the gap. The V gene's germline CDR1 is KGHDR and CDR2 SFDVKD. This CDR3 contains 13 residues. The CDR3 DNA follows: TGTGCCACCAGTGACCTCAGGAGGGATACGCAGTATTTT. Protein product: CATSDLRRDTQYF.